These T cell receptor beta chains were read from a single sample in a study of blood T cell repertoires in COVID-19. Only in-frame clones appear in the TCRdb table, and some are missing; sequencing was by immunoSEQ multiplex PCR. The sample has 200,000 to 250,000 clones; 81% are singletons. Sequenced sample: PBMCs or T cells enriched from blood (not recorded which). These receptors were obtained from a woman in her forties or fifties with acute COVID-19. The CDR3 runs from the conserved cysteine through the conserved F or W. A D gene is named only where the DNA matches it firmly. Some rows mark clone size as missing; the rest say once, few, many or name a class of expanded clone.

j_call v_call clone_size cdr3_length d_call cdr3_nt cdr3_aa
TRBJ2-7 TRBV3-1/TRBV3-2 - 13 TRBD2 TGTGCCAGCAGCCTGGGACTAGCCGGCGAGCAGTACTTC CASSLGLAGEQYF
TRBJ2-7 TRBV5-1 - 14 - TGCGCCAGCAGCTTGGGCGCAGGGGCTCACGAGCAGTACTTC CASSLGAGAHEQYF
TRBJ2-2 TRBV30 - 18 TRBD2 TGTGCCTGGAGTGATGGACTAGCGGGAGGGCCGAGCACCGGGGAGCTGTTTTTT CAWSDGLAGGPSTGELFF
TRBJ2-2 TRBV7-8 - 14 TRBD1 TGTGCCAGCAGCGTGGACAGGGACACCGGGGAGCTGTTTTTT CASSVDRDTGELFF
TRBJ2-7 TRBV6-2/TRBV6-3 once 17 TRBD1 TGTGCCAGCAGCACCCCTCGACAGGGGGCAAGCTCCTACGAGCAGTACTTC CASSTPRQGASSYEQYF
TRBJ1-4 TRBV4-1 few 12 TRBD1 TGCGCCAGCAGCCAACCCCGGGACAGACTGTTTTTT CASSQPRDRLFF
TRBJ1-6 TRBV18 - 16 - TGTGCCAGCTCACCACGCCGGACAGACACTAATTCACCCCTCCACTTT CASSPRRTDTNSPLHF
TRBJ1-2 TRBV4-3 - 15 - TGCGCCAGCAGCCAAGATCAAGGGGGACGTATGGGCTACACCTTC CASSQDQGGRMGYTF
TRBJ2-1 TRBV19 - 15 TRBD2 TGTGCCAGTAGTACCAGACTAGCGGGAATGCATGAGCAGTTCTTC CASSTRLAGMHEQFF
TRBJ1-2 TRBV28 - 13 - TGTGCCAGCAGTTTCCAGGGAAGCTATGGCTACACCTTC CASSFQGSYGYTF
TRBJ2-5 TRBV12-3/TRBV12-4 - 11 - TGTGCCAGCAGTCTACAAGAGACCCAGTACTTC CASSLQETQYF
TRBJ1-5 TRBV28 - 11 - TGTGCCAGCAGCGTAATTCAGCCCCAGCATTTT CASSVIQPQHF
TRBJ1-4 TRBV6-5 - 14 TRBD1 TGTGCCAGCACCAGGGGGCTGACTAATGAAAAACTGTTTTTT CASTRGLTNEKLFF
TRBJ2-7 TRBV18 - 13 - TGTGCCAGCTCGCCCAGGGAGGCGTGGGAGCAGTACTTC CASSPREAWEQYF
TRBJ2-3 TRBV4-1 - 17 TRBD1 TGCGCCAGCAGCCAAGATACGACAGGGATCCCCACAGATACGCAGTATTTT CASSQDTTGIPTDTQYF
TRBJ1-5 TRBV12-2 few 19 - TGTGCAAGTCGATCGATCACTGGGGACAGGATGTCTTCCGGGCAGCCCCAGCATTTT CASRSITGDRMSSGQPQHF
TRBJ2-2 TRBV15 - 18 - TGTGCCACCAGCAGAGATCGGGCGGGGGCTGGGAACACCGGGGAGCTGTTTTTT CATSRDRAGAGNTGELFF